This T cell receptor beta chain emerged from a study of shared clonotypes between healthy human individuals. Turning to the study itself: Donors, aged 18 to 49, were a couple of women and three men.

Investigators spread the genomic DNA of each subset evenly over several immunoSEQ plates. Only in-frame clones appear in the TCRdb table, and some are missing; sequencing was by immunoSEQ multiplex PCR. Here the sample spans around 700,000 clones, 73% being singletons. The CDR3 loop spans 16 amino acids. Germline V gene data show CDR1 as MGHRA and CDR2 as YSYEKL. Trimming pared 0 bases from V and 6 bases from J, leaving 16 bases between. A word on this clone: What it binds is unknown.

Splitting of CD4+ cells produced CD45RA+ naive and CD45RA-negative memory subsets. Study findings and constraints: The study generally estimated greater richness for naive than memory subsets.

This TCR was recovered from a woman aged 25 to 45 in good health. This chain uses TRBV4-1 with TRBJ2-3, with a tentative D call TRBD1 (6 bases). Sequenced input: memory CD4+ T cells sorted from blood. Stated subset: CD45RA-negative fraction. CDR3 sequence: CASSQEVGAGADTQYF. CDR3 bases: TGCGCCAGCAGCCAAGAAGTAGGGGCAGGGGCGGATACGCAGTATTTT.